This TCR beta chain appears in the sequencing data of a study of graft-versus-host responses after intestinal transplantation. Overall study findings and caveats: Researchers found GvH clones in recipient marrow, and some showed up first in ileum or blood. High graft-versus-host to host-versus-graft clonal ratios were found in allografts of patients who had graft-donor T cell macrochimerism. Early after transplant, HvG declines were associated with peak levels of circulating GvH clones.

As regards this clone: Its antigen is unknown.

The method was immunoSEQ multiplex PCR; TCRdb's version includes in-frame clones alone and lacks a portion of them. The top ten hold roughly 0.07% of the sample, which has 85,000 to 100,000 clones, about 90% seen once. The germline V gene encodes CDR1 SGHKS and CDR2 YYEKEE (reference sequence). V lost 0 bases to trimming and J lost 6 bases; unmatched junction nucleotides: 5. The CDR3 loop spans 15 amino acids. Material: unstimulated CD8+ T cells sorted from spleen or lymph node cells, obtained before transplant. The chain has TRBV5-5 and TRBJ2-2; 7 positions match TRBD2. This clonotype was sampled from a human donor who was the organ donor for an intestinal transplant. For the CDR3, the DNA is TGTGCCAGCAGCTTGGCGGGGGGTAGGGCCGGGGAGCTGTTTTTT. Translated, it gives CASSLAGGRAGELFF.